This T cell receptor beta chain was obtained from a study of blood T cell repertoires in COVID-19 (dated by TCRdb to about 2020). Regarding the research as a whole: The collaborator samples originated in the United States, Italy and Spain and spanned the acute and convalescent phases of COVID-19. The prospective study material was composed of cDNA or gDNA derived from T cells, B-cell-depleted T cells, or PBMCs. Deeply sampled blood TCRbeta repertoires from subjects exposed to, actively infected with, or recovered from COVID-19 were included in the dataset. The repertoires were released in a freely available public database meant as a resource for research on the immune response to SARS-CoV-2. Samples were obtained from the ongoing ImmuneRACE study (first 160 participants) and from about 1,300 subjects provided by 6 global collaborators. The sample metadata nearly always contained a de-identified subject ID, COVID-19 status, age in years and sex. Where available, HLA class I and class II types were obtained from metadata supplied by the sample provider rather than from assay-based typing. General conclusions and limits of the study: Clinical and demographic metadata were provided uncurated, with the amount varying by source and participant.

TCRbeta CDR3 regions were amplified from genomic DNA by means of the immunoSEQ Assay, a bias-controlled multiplex PCR. In the authors' own workflow: The number of nucleated cells in each sample was estimated by amplification of reference gene primers within the assay. To quantify the absolute abundance of each unique TCRbeta CDR3 rearrangement, sequence reads were collapsed and filtered. For each sample, productive Simpson clonality was calculated as the square root of Simpson's diversity index over productive rearrangements. TCRdb took over this immuneACCESS table, retaining in-frame rearrangements with V and J assigned. Such tables are incomplete; in checked studies, under half of the missing clones stem from an unresolved V gene, and the remainder is unexplained. From that table come the V and J calls and clone size; the DNA was used to work out D and trimming. The sample table records approximately 130,000 clones; about 74% of these occur just once. The top ten constitute 7.9% of the sample.

Regarding this clone: It lacks a known antigen. No base quality information exists; no much larger clone differs at one position.

Collaborating institutions collected whole blood in K2EDTA tubes following their own protocols. For TCRbeta analysis, collaborators shipped samples in one of three forms: frozen whole blood, isolated PBMCs, or DNA extracted from either of those sample types. The CDR3, from cysteine to phenylalanine, totals 12 residues. The entry retains the CDR3 DNA only, 36 bases that are in frame from base 1. In the germline V gene, CDR1 corresponds to SGHVS and CDR2 to FNYEAQ. V sheds 1 base and J sheds 5 bases, leaving 6 bases between their ends. This clonotype originated in a human donor in a cohort sampled during active COVID-19. Sequencing input: peripheral blood. The chain was built from TRBV7-6 and TRBJ2-7, and TRBD1 may be the D gene, going by 5 matching bases. The nucleotides read TGTGCCAGCAGCTTAGAAGGGGACGAGCAGTACTTC. The encoded protein is CASSLEGDEQYF. Where the CDR3 stops, the reference TRBV7-6 and TRBJ2-7 genes take over; the full variable domain is GAGVSQSPRYKVTKRGQDVALRCDPISGHVSLYWYRQALGQGPEFLTYFNYEAQQDKSGLPNDRFSAERPEGSISTLTIQRTEQRDSAMYRCASSLEGDEQYFGPGTRLTVT.